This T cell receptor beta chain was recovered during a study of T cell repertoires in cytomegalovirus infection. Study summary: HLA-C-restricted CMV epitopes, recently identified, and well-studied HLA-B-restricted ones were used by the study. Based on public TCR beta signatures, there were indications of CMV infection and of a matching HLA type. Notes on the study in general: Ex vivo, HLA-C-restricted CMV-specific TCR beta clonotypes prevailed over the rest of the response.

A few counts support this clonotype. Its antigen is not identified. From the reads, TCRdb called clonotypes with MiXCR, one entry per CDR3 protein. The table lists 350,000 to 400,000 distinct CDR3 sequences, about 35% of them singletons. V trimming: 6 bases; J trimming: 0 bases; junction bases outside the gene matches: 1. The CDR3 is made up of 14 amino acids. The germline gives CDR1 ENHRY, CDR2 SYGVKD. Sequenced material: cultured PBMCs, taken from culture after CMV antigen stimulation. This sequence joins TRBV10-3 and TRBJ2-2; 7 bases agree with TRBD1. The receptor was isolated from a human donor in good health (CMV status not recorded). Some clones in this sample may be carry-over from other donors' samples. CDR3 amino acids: CAIRGTANTGELFF. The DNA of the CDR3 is TGTGCCATCAGGGGGACAGCGAACACCGGGGAGCTGTTTTTT.